The source of this T cell receptor beta chain is a study of control samples from healthy donors and cancer patients. Repertoires were generated with immunoSEQ multiplex PCR, while TCRdb's copy carries only in-frame clones and drops some. The repertoire has 65,000 to 95,000 clones, more than 70% of them found once; the top ten carry over 15%. The germline V gene encodes CDR1 ENHRY and CDR2 SYGVKD. There are 20 residues in the CDR3. Trimming cost V 3 bases and J 0 bases; bases outside gene matches: 18. This chain links TRBV10-3 with TRBJ2-3; TRBD2 agrees at 7 bases. Sequencing was carried out using blood. The sequence was collected from a man in his fifties or sixties in good health. This CDR3 reads CAISDPRRREWDTSTDTQYF. The CDR3 DNA sequence: TGTGCCATCAGTGACCCGCGGCGGCGGGAGTGGGATACTAGCACAGATACGCAGTATTTT.